The clone carrying this T cell receptor beta chain has just a few counts. The V end lost 7 bases, the J end lost 8 bases, and 18 bases lay between the germline ends. The CDR3 covers 13 residues. Germline CDR1 reads SGHNT; CDR2 reads YYREEE (reference sequence). The data derive from a study of T cells in Graves' hyperthyroidism and ophthalmopathy. It was RNA transcripts that yielded the amplified TCR beta CDR3 regions. A set of HTBI primers served as the primers for a first-round RT-PCR of the TCR CDR3. TCRdb re-analysed the multiplex PCR reads in MiXCR, keeping a single row per CDR3 protein. The sample carries a few hundred thousand distinct CDR3 sequences, approximately 14% recorded once.

V usage is TRBV5-4 and J usage is TRBJ1-2; a possible D gene is TRBD1 (5 bases). This receptor was obtained from a woman in her thirties or forties with Graves' hyperthyroidism that later progressed to Graves' ophthalmopathy. Sequencing was performed on blood. CDR3 in amino acids: CASAGGLMDGYTF. CDR3 DNA sequence: TGTGCCAGCGCCGGGGGACTAATGGACGGCTACACCTTC.